This T cell receptor beta chain derives from a study of identical twins. There were only healthy Caucasians among the donors. Overall study results and limits: Possibly, invariant MAIT and iNKT cells partly confounded zero-insertion analyses. Modelling underestimated the level of out-of-frame TCR alpha sharing observed in monozygotic twins. Beta out-of-frame sequences showed weaker excess twin sharing.

Via MiXCR, TCRdb re-called the 5' RACE reads, giving one row per CDR3 protein. The table includes around 220,000 distinct CDR3 sequences, over 13% detected once. The CDR3 spans 14 residues. Trimming took 2 bases from V and 6 from J, leaving 13 bases between them. Germline CDR1 reads SGHTA; CDR2 reads FQGNSA. About this clonotype itself: Its antigen is unidentified.

The V gene is TRBV7-2, the J gene TRBJ1-2; D is unclear. Sample: memory (CD45RO+) T cells sorted from blood. The sequence derives from a woman in her late teens or twenties in good health. CDR3 residues: CASSLTYKSDGYTF. CDR3 DNA sequence: TGTGCCAGCAGCTTAACCTATAAGTCGGATGGCTACACCTTC.